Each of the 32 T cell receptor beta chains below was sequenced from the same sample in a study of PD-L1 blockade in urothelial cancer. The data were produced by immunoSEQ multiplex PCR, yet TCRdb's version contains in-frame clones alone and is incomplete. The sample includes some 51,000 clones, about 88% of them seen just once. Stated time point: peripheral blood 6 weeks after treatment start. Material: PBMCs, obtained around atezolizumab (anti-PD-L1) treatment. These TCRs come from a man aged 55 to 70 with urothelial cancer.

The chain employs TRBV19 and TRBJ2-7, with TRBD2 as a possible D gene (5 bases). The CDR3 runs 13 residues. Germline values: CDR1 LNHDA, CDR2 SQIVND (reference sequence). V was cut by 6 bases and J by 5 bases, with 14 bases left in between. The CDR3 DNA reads TGTGCCAGTAGCCTAGCCCCCCAACACGAGCAGTACTTC. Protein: CASSLAPQHEQYF.

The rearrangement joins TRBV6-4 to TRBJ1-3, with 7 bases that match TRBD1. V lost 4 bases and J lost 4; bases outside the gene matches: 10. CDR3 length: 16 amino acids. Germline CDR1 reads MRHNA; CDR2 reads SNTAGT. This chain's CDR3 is CASSGLGQVAGNTIYF. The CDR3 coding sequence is TGTGCCAGCAGTGGATTAGGACAGGTAGCCGGAAACACCATATATTTT.

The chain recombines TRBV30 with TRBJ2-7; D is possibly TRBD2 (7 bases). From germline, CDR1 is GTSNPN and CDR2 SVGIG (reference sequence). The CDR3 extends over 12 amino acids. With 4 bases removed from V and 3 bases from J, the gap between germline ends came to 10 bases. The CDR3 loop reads CAWTRGGYEQYF. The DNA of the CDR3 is TGTGCCTGGACAAGGGGGGGCTACGAGCAGTACTTC.

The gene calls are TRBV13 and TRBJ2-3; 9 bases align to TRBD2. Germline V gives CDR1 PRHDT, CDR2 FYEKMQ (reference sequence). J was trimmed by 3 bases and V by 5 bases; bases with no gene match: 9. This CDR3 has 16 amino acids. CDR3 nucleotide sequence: TGTGCCAGCAGCGAGGCGGCGGGAGGGCCGACAGATACGCAGTATTTT. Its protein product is CASSEAAGGPTDTQYF.

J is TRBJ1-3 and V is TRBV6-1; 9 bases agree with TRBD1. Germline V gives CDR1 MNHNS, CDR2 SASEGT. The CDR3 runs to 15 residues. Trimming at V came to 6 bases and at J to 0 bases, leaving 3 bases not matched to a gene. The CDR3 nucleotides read TGTGCCAGCAGGGCGACAGGGGGCTCTGGAAACACCATATATTTT. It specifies CASRATGGSGNTIYF.

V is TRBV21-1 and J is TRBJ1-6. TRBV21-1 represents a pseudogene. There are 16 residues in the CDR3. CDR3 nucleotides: TGTGCCAGCTTTACCTACCCGGGCTCCTATAATTCACCCCTCCACTTT. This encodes CASFTYPGSYNSPLHF.

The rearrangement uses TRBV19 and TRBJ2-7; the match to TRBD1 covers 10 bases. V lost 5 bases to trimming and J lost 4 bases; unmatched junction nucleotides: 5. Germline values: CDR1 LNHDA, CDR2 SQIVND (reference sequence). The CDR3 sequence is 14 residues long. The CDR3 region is CASSYLDRGYEQYF. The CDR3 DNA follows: TGTGCCAGTAGTTACCTGGACAGGGGGTACGAGCAGTACTTC. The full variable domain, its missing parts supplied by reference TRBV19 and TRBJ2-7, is DGGITQSPKYLFRKEGQNVTLSCEQNLNHDAMYWYRQDPGQGLRLIYYSQIVNDFQKGDIAEGYSVSREKKESFPLTVTSAQKNPTAFYLCASSYLDRGYEQYFGPGTRLTVT.

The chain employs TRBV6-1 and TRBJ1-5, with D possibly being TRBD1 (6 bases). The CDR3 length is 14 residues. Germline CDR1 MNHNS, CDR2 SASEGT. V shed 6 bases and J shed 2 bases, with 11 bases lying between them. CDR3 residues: CASRTQGRNQPQHF. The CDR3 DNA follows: TGTGCCAGCAGGACTCAGGGGCGCAATCAGCCCCAGCATTTT.

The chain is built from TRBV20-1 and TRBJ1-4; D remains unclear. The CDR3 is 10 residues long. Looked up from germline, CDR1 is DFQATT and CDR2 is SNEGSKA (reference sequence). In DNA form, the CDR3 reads TGCAGCCAGAGGCGAGAAAAACTGTTTTTT. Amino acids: CSQRREKLFF.

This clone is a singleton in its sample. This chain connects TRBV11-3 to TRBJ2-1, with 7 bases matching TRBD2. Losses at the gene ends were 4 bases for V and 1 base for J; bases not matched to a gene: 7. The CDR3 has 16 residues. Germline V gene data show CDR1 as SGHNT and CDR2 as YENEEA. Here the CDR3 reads CASSSGGPPSYNEQFF. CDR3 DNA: TGTGCCAGCAGCTCGGGGGGACCCCCTTCCTACAATGAGCAGTTCTTC. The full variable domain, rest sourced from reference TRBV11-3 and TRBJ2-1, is EAGVVQSPRYKIIEKKQPVAFWCNPISGHNTLYWYLQNLGQGPELLIRYENEEAVDDSQLPKDRFSAERLKGVDSTLKIQPAELGDSAVYLCASSSGGPPSYNEQFFGPGTRLTVL.

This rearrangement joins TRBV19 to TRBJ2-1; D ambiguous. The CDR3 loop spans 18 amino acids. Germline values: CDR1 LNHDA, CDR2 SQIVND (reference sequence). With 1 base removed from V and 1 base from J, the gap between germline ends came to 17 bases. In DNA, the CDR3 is TGTGCCAGTAGTATAGGAAAGACAAGCCTTTTTTCCTACAATGAGCAGTTCTTC. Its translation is CASSIGKTSLFSYNEQFF. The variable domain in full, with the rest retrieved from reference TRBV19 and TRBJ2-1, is DGGITQSPKYLFRKEGQNVTLSCEQNLNHDAMYWYRQDPGQGLRLIYYSQIVNDFQKGDIAEGYSVSREKKESFPLTVTSAQKNPTAFYLCASSIGKTSLFSYNEQFFGPGTRLTVL.

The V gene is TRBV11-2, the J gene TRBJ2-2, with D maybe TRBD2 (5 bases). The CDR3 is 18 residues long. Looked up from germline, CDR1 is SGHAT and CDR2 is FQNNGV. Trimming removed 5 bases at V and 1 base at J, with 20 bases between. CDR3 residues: CASSRLSGRRKNTGELFF. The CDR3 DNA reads TGTGCCAGCAGCCGATTGAGCGGTCGGAGGAAGAACACCGGGGAGCTGTTTTTT.

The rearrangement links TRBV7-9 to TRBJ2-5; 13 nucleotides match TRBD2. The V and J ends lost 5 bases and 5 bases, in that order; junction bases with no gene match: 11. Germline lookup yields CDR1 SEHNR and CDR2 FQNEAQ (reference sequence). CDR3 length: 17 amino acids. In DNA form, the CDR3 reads TGTGCCAGCAGCACCTCCCGACTAGCGGGAGGTGGGGAGACCCAGTACTTC. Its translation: CASSTSRLAGGGETQYF.

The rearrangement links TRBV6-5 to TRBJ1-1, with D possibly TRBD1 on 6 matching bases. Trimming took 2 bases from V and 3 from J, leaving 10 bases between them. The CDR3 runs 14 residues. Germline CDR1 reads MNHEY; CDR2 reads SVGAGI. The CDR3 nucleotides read TGTGCCAGCAGTTACGGGCAGGGGTACACTGAAGCTTTCTTT. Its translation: CASSYGQGYTEAFF.

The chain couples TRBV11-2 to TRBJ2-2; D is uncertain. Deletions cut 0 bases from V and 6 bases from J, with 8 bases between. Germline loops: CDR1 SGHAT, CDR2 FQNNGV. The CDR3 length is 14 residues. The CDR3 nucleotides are TGTGCCAGCAGCTTAGATCAGGCAGCCGGGGAGCTGTTTTTT. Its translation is CASSLDQAAGELFF.

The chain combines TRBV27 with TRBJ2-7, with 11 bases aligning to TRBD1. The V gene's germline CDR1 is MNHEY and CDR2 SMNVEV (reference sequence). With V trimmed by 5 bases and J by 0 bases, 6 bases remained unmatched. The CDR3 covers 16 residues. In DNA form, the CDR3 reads TGTGCCAGCAGTCTCCTTGGGACAGGGGGCTCCTACGAGCAGTACTTC. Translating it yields CASSLLGTGGSYEQYF.

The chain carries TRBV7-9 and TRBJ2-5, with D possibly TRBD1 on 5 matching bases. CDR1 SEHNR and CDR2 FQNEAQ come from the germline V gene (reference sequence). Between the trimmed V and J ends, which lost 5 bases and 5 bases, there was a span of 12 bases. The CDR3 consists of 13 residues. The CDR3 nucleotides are TGTGCCAGCAGCCTGGGGCCGACGGAGACCCAGTACTTC. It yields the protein CASSLGPTETQYF. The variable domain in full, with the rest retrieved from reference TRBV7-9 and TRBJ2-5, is DTGVSQNPRHKITKRGQNVTFRCDPISEHNRLYWYRQTLGQGPEFLTYFQNEAQLEKSRLLSDRFSAERPKGSFSTLEIQRTEQGDSAMYLCASSLGPTETQYFGPGTRLLVL.

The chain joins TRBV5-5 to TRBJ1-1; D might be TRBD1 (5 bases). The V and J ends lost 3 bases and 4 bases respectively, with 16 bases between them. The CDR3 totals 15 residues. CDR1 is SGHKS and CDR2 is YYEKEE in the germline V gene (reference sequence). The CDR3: CASSWPTGGSTEAFF. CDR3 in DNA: TGTGCCAGCAGCTGGCCAACGGGGGGGAGCACTGAAGCTTTCTTT.

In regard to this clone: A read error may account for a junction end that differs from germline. CDR3 loop: CASSLGFSISF. CDR3 coding DNA: TGTGCCAGCAGCTTGGGCTTTAGTATTAGCTTT. The rearrangement links TRBV5-4 to TRBJ1-4; no clear D gene. There are 11 residues in the CDR3. Per the germline V gene, CDR1 is SGHNT and CDR2 is YYREEE (reference sequence). The whole variable domain, remainder taken from reference TRBV5-4 and TRBJ1-4, is ETGVTQSPTHLIKTRGQQVTLRCSSQSGHNTVSWYQQALGQGPQFIFQYYREEENGRGNFPPRFSGLQFPNYSSELNVNALELDDSALYLCASSLGFSISFGSGTQLSVL.

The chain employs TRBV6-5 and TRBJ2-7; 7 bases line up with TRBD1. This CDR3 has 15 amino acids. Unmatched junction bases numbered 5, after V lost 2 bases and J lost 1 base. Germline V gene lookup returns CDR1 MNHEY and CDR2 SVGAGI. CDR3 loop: CASSYQATGSYEQYF. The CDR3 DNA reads TGTGCCAGCAGTTACCAGGCGACAGGGTCCTACGAGCAGTACTTC.

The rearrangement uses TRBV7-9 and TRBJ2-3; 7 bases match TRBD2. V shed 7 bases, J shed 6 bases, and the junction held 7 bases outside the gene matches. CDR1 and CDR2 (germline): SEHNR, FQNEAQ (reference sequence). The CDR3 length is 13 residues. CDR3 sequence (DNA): TGTGCCAGCACCAGCGGGGCCCGGGATACGCAGTATTTT. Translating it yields CASTSGARDTQYF.

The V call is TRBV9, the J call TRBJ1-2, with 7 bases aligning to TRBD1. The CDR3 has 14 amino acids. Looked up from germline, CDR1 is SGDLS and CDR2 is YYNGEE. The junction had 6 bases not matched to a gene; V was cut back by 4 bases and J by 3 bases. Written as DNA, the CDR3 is TGTGCCAGCAGCCCGCAGGGGGGCTACTATGGCTACACCTTC. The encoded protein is CASSPQGGYYGYTF.

The CDR3 region is CASSRTAGANVLTF. The CDR3 region has the DNA TGTGCCAGCAGCCGGACAGCTGGGGCCAACGTCCTGACTTTC. This chain joins TRBV6-5 and TRBJ2-6; weak D call: TRBD1 (6 bases). The CDR3 totals 14 residues. CDR1 and CDR2 (germline): MNHEY, SVGAGI. The V end was cut by 6 bases, the J end by 2 bases, with 8 bases between.

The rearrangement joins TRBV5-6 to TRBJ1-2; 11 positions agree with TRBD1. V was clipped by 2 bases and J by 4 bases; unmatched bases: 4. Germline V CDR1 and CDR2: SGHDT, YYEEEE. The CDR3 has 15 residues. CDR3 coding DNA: TGTGCCAGCAGCTTATGGGACAGGGGGTTCTATGGCTACACCTTC. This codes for CASSLWDRGFYGYTF.

The CDR3 DNA follows: TGTGCCAGCAGCTTACCTAGCGGGGTAGCAGATACGCAGTATTTT. Translating it yields CASSLPSGVADTQYF. The rearrangement uses TRBV7-2 and TRBJ2-3; 9 bases agree with TRBD2. The CDR3 is 15 amino acids. The junction had 4 bases not matched to a gene; V was cut back by 2 bases and J by 4 bases. From germline, CDR1 is SGHTA and CDR2 FQGNSA.

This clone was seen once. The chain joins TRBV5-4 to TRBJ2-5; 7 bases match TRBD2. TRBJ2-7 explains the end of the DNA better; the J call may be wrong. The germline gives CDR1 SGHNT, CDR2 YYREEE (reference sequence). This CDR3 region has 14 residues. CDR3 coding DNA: TGTGCCAGCAGCCTTCGCGGGGGCTCCTACGAGCAGTACTTC. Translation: CASSLRGGSYEQYF.

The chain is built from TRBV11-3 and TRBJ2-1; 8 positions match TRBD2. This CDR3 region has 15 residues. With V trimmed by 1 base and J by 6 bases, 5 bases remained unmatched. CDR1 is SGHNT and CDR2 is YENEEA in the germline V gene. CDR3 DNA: TGTGCCAGCAGCTTAGGTAGCGGGGCGATCAATGAGCAGTTCTTC. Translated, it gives CASSLGSGAINEQFF.

The DNA of the CDR3 is TGTGCCAGCAGTTACACCCCAGCGGAGACCCAGTACTTC. Translation gives CASSYTPAETQYF. The rearrangement links TRBV6-5 to TRBJ2-5; D remains unclear. CDR1 is MNHEY and CDR2 is SVGAGI in the germline V gene. The CDR3 has 13 residues. Trimming removed 2 bases at V and 5 bases at J, with 9 bases between.

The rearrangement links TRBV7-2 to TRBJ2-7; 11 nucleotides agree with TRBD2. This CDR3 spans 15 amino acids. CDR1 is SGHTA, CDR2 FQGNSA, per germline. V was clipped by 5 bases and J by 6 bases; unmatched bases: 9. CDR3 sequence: CASSPLAGVSGEQYF. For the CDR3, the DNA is TGTGCCAGCAGCCCACTAGCGGGAGTATCGGGCGAGCAGTACTTC.

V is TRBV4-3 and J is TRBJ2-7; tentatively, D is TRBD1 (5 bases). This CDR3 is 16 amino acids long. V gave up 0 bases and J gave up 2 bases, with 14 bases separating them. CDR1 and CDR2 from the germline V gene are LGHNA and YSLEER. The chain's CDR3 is CASSQDRGGRAYEQYF. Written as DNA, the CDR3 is TGCGCCAGCAGCCAAGATAGGGGCGGAAGAGCCTACGAGCAGTACTTC.

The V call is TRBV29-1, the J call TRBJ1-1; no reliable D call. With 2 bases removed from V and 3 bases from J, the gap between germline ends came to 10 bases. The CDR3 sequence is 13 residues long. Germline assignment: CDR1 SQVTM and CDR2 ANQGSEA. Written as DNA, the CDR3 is TGCAGCGTTGAAAAGGCAGGCGACACTGAAGCTTTCTTT. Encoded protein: CSVEKAGDTEAFF.

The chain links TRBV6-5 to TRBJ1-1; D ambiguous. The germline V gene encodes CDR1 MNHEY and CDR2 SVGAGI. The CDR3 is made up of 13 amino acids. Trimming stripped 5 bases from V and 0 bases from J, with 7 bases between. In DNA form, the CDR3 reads TGTGCCAGCAGTGTCAGGCTGAACACTGAAGCTTTCTTT. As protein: CASSVRLNTEAFF.